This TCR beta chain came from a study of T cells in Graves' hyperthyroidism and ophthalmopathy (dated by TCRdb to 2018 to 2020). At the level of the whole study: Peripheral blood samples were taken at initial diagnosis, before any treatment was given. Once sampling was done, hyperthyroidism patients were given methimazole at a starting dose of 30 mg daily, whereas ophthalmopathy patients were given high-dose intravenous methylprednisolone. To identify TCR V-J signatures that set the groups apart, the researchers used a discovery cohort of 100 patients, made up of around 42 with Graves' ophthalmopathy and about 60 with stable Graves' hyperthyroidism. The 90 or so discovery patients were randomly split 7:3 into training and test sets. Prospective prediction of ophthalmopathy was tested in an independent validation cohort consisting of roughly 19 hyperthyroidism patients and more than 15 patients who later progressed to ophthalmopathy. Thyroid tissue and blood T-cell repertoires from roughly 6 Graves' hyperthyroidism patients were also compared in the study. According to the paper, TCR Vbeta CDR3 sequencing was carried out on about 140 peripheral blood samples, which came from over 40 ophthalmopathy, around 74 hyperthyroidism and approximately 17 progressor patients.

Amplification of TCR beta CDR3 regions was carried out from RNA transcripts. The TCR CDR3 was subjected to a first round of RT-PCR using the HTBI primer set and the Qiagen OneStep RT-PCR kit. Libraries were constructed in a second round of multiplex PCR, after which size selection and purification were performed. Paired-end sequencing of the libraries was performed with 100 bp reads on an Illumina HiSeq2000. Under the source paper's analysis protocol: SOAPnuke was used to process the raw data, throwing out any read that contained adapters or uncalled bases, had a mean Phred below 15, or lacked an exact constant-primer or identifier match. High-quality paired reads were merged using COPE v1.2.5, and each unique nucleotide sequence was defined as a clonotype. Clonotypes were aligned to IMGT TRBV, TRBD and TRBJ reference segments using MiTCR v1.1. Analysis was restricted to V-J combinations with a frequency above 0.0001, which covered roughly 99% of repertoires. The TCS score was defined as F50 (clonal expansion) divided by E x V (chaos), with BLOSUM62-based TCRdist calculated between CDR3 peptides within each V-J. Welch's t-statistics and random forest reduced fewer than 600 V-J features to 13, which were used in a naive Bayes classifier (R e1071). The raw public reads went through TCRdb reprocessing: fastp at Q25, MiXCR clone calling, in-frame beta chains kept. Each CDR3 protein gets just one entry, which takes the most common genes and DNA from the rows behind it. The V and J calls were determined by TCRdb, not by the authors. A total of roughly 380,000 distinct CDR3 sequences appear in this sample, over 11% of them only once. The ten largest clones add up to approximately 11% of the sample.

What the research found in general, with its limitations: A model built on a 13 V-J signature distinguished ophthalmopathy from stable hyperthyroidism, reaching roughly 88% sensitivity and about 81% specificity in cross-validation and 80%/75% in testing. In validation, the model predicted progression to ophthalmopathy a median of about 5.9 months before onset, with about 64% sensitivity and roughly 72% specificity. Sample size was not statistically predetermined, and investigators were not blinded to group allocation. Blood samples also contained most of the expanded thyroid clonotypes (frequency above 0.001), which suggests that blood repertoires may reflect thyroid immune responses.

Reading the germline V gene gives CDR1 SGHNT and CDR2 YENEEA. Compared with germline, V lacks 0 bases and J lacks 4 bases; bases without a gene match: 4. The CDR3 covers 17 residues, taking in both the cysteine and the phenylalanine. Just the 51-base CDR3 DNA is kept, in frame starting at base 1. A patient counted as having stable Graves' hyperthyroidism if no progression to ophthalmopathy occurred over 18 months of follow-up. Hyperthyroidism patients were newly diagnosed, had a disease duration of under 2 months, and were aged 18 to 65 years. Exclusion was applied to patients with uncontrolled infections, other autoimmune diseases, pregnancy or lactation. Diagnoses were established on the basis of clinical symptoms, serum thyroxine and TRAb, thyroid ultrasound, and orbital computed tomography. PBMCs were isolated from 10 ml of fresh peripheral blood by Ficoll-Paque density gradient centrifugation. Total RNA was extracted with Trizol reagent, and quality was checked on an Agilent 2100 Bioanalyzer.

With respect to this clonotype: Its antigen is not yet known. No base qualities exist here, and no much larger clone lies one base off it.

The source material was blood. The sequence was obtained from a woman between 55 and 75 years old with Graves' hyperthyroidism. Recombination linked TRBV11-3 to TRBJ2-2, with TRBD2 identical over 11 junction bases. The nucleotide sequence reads TGTGCCAGCAGCTTAGATCGACTAGCGGGAAGCACCGGGGAGCTGTTTTTT. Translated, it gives CASSLDRLAGSTGELFF.